The 14 T cell receptor beta chains reported below all come from one sample, sequenced in a study of blood T cell repertoires in COVID-19. This table comes from immunoSEQ multiplex PCR, and its TCRdb copy is limited to in-frame clones, with some not included. The table lists about 220,000 clones, 83% of them singletons. The specimen was PBMCs or T cells enriched from blood (not recorded which). These receptors came from a woman aged 45-65 years who had been exposed to COVID-19.

The chain couples TRBV6-5 to TRBJ1-2, with 9 nucleotides matching TRBD1. J gave up 3 bases and V 4 bases, and 6 bases lay outside the gene matches. Per germline, CDR1 MNHEY and CDR2 SVGAGI. CDR3 length: 15 residues. The CDR3 DNA is TGTGCCAGCAGTTCCCCGGACAGGGGAGACTATGGCTACACCTTC. Its protein is CASSSPDRGDYGYTF.

The V and J genes are TRBV2 and TRBJ1-3; 9 nucleotides match TRBD1. Per the germline V gene, CDR1 is SNHLY and CDR2 is FYNNEI. V lost 5 bases and J lost 0; bases outside the gene matches: 8. This CDR3 region has 17 residues. CDR3 DNA sequence: TGTGCCAGCAGTATACGACAGGGGGGATTCTCTGGAAACACCATATATTTT. Residues: CASSIRQGGFSGNTIYF.

This sequence joins TRBV6-1 and TRBJ2-4; 9 bases line up with TRBD1. Germline values: CDR1 MNHNS, CDR2 SASEGT. Losses at the gene ends were 0 bases for V and 0 bases for J; bases not matched to a gene: 6. CDR3 length equals 18 residues. The DNA for the CDR3 is TGTGCCAGCAGTGAAGCGGCCGGACAGGGGATAGCCAAAAACATTCAGTACTTC. Translating gives CASSEAAGQGIAKNIQYF.

V usage is TRBV29-1 and J usage is TRBJ2-7, with a possible D match to TRBD1 (8 bases). Trimming stripped 6 bases from V and 6 bases from J, with 15 bases between. The V gene's germline CDR1 is SQVTM and CDR2 ANQGSEA. The CDR3 is 12 amino acids. Written as DNA, the CDR3 is TGCAGCGTAGGACAGGGACTATCCGAGCAGTACTTC. Translated, it gives CSVGQGLSEQYF.

Only one count was recorded for this clone. The CDR3 loop reads CSVARGSILDTQYF. In DNA, the CDR3 is TGCAGCGTTGCACGGGGGAGTATTCTAGATACGCAGTATTTT. The chain recombines TRBV29-1 with TRBJ2-3, with a tentative D call TRBD2 (6 bases). Deletions cut 4 bases from V and 5 bases from J, with 16 bases between. Germline assignment: CDR1 SQVTM and CDR2 ANQGSEA. The CDR3 spans 14 residues.

This chain joins TRBV7-2 and TRBJ1-3; D gene uncertain. V was pared by 1 base and J by 3 bases, with 4 bases between. CDR1 SGHTA and CDR2 FQGNSA come from the germline V gene. This CDR3 has 13 amino acids. This chain's CDR3 is CASSLVLGNTIYF. CDR3 nucleotide sequence: TGTGCCAGCAGCTTAGTCCTTGGAAACACCATATATTTT.

The chain carries TRBV5-5 and TRBJ2-5; 13 bases agree with TRBD2. V trimming: 3 bases; J trimming: 1 base; junction bases outside the gene matches: 3. CDR1 and CDR2 (germline): SGHKS, YYEKEE (reference sequence). This CDR3 has 16 amino acids. The DNA for the CDR3 is TGTGCCAGCAGCTCACTAGCGGGGGGGCTCCAAGAGACCCAGTACTTC. It is translated as CASSSLAGGLQETQYF.

The chain combines TRBV5-1 with TRBJ1-2, with D perhaps TRBD1 (5 bases). The CDR3 has 14 residues. V lost 4 bases to trimming and J lost 2 bases, with 12 bases between them. Germline loops: CDR1 SGHRS, CDR2 YFSETQ. The chain's CDR3 is CASSRADSNYGYTF. The DNA of the CDR3 is TGCGCCAGCAGCAGAGCCGACAGCAACTATGGCTACACCTTC.

The rearrangement uses TRBV5-5 and TRBJ1-1; 7 bases match TRBD1. V lost 3 bases and J lost 4; bases outside the gene matches: 3. CDR1 and CDR2 from the germline V gene are SGHKS and YYEKEE (reference sequence). This CDR3 has 13 amino acids. The CDR3 nucleotides are TGTGCCAGCAGCTCGACAGGGAGCACTGAAGCTTTCTTT. This sequence encodes CASSSTGSTEAFF. The complete variable domain, with remaining parts taken from reference TRBV5-5 and TRBJ1-1, reads DAGVTQSPTHLIKTRGQQVTLRCSPISGHKSVSWYQQVLGQGPQFIFQYYEKEERGRGNFPDRFSARQFPNYSSELNVNALLLGDSALYLCASSSTGSTEAFFGQGTRLTVV.

The V call is TRBV19, the J call TRBJ1-1; 9 nucleotides match TRBD1. V was clipped by 5 bases and J by 4 bases; unmatched bases: 8. The CDR3 runs to 15 residues. Germline V gene data show CDR1 as LNHDA and CDR2 as SQIVND (reference sequence). CDR3 protein: CASSLETTGGTEAFF. CDR3 sequence (DNA): TGTGCCAGTAGTCTCGAAACGACAGGGGGCACTGAAGCTTTCTTT.

The chain couples TRBV5-1 to TRBJ2-3, with 7 bases lining up with TRBD2. The CDR3 consists of 18 residues. After removal of 5 bases from V and 5 bases from J, the junction contained 20 bases not matched to a gene. The germline V gene encodes CDR1 SGHRS and CDR2 YFSETQ. The CDR3 spells CASSLTPKRGSIGDTQYF. The DNA for the CDR3 is TGCGCCAGCAGTCTTACCCCCAAGCGGGGAAGTATAGGAGATACGCAGTATTTT.

The V and J genes are TRBV9 and TRBJ1-2; TRBD1 might be the D (5 bases). This CDR3 is built from 15 residues. The V and J ends lost 0 bases and 2 bases respectively, with 11 bases between them. Germline CDR1 reads SGDLS; CDR2 reads YYNGEE. The CDR3 sequence is CASSVGSAGNYGYTF. The CDR3 DNA follows: TGTGCCAGCAGCGTAGGTTCGGCAGGGAACTATGGCTACACCTTC.

This sequence joins TRBV18 and TRBJ1-2; D call uncertain. CDR3 length: 11 residues. The V end lost 3 bases, the J end lost 10 bases, and 9 bases lay between the germline ends. Per the germline V gene, CDR1 is KGHSH and CDR2 is LQKENI. This chain's CDR3 is CASSPQRDYTF. The CDR3 coding sequence is TGTGCCAGCTCACCGCAGAGGGACTACACCTTC.

This clone was detected only once. The V gene is TRBV2, the J gene TRBJ1-6; D may be TRBD1 (6 bases). The CDR3 is 15 amino acids. The V end lost 11 bases, the J end lost 7 bases, and 21 bases lay between the germline ends. Germline V gives CDR1 SNHLY, CDR2 FYNNEI. CDR3 sequence reads: CASMGAILGNSPLHF. DNA for the CDR3: TGTGCCTCTATGGGGGCGATCTTGGGGAATTCACCCCTCCACTTT.